This entry features one T cell receptor (beta chain) sequence. This clone has only one observation. The antigen it binds to is not known. The sample holds no much larger clone one base away, and base qualities are not on file. This specimen belongs to a study of shared clonotypes between healthy human individuals (dated by TCRdb to 2018 to 2021). Some background on the complete study: The cohort comprised two women and a few men aged 18 to 49 years. For each donor, three plates each were used for CD4 naive and CD4 memory, two plates were used for CD8 naive, and one plate was used for CD8 memory. To estimate repertoire size and how much clonotype sharing occurs between individuals, the study deeply sequenced the blood TCR repertoires of about five healthy adults. Different laboratories and diverse techniques were used to prepare libraries and sequence TCR repertoires, to increase sequencing depth and limit assay-specific biases. Each donor's leukapheresis produced roughly between roughly 0.85 and 10 billion PBMCs.

Healthy HIV-negative adults with no recently reported acute infections or vaccinations were included as donors. Only Caucasian adults living in Nashville, Tennessee, USA were represented among the donors. CD4+ T cells were enriched by magnetic negative selection, after which naive cells were positively selected on CD45RA and the negative fraction was taken as the memory subset. Blood was obtained by leukapheresis, after which PBMCs were separated by Ficoll-Histopaque density gradient centrifugation and cryopreserved in liquid nitrogen vapor phase. Purity and quantity of every magnetically sorted T cell population were checked by analytical flow cytometry. Genomic DNA was isolated from each sorted fraction and quantified by UV absorbance on a Nanodrop 2000c. Using the deep immunoSEQ assay, TCR CDR3 regions were amplified from genomic DNA by multiplex PCR. Genomic DNA extracted from each cell subset was distributed evenly over all wells of several immunoSEQ 96-well plates, and each plate served as one replicate. Each replicate PCR for sorted subsets received roughly 0.2 ug genomic DNA, equal to about 30,000 T cell genomes. Purified libraries were quantified with a Qubit 3.0 fluorometer, sized on a Bioanalyzer 2100, and re-quantified with the KAPA Library Quantification kit. Every immunoSEQ 96-well plate was sequenced on a dedicated single-read 150-cycle Illumina NextSeq 550 flow cell. Per the source publication's procedure: Because the immunoSEQ output held only junctional sequences and lacked quality scores, the filtering could not match the filtering applied to full-length reads. Sequences were annotated with PyIR, a Python wrapper for IgBLAST v1.9, and V/J genes and CDR3 were assigned using IMGT germline references. Reads with weak V/J assignments (E-value above 1e-6), missing CDR3, stop codons, out-of-frame junctions, or ambiguous translated residues were removed. V3J clonotypes were defined as sequences sharing the same inferred V gene, J gene, and CDR3 amino acid sequence. Percentage overlap between repertoires was calculated by dividing the number of shared unique clonotypes by the size of the smaller repertoire. Repertoire richness was assessed with RTK rarefaction, the Chao1 estimator, and Recon v2.1 estimates of unobserved clonotypes. OLGA was used to compute generation probabilities for all TCRbeta clonotypes that the gDNA method yielded from several donors. TCRdb's version of the immuneACCESS table is confined to in-frame rearrangements and falls short of the full clone set. An unresolved V gene accounts for under half of the shortfall where checked; the remainder is of unknown origin. The V and J calls and clone size come from that table; D and trimming were worked out from the DNA. The sample yields 1.6 million or so clones; roughly 96% were counted once. Approximately 1.1% of the sample is held by the ten biggest clonotypes.

Overall study outcomes, separate from this receptor: When a few donors were compared, the shared fraction of clonotypes was around 4.6% for naive CD4, approximately 3.3% for naive CD8, roughly 2.5% for memory CD4, and 0.35% to 0.4% for memory CD8. Naive subsets generally had larger estimated clonotype richness than memory subsets. Higher generation probabilities were observed for clonotypes shared by all four sorted-subset donors than for non-shared clonotypes. Even with the large sequencing depth, rarefaction of the sorted-subset datasets indicated that sequencing was incomplete. Because the study included a small number of donors, the genetic and exposure-history diversity represented was limited. Pairwise subsampling led to the expectation that sequencing depth would affect the degree of clonotype sharing among donors. Sampling was restricted to blood, and TCR repertoires in tissue are likely to differ from TCR repertoires in blood.

CDR1 MNHEY and CDR2 SVGAGI are derived from the germline V gene. Spanning cysteine to phenylalanine, the CDR3 consists of 11 amino acids. This entry keeps only the CDR3 DNA: 33 bases, framed from base 1. V is clipped by 4 bases and J by 8 bases, and the sequence between their germline boundaries is 6 bases long. The receptor was isolated from a man in his thirties or forties in good health. The chain was built from TRBV6-5 and TRBJ1-3; a confident D gene designation cannot be given. The sample consisted of naive CD4+ T cells sorted from blood. The meaning of the sample's cell subset or site label: CD45RA+ positively selected. The nucleotide sequence reads TGTGCCAGCAGTTCCCGGTACACCATATATTTT. It encodes CASSSRYTIYF.